This T cell receptor beta chain was obtained from a study of early T cells in non-severe SARS-CoV-2 infection. V lost 4 bases, J lost 4 bases, and 3 bases stayed unmatched. The germline V gene encodes CDR1 SEHNR and CDR2 FQNEAQ (reference sequence). The CDR3 covers 14 residues. This clonotype is medium-sized within its sample. Unique molecular identifiers (one per individual cDNA molecule) were attached. TCRdb re-called the 5' RACE reads through MiXCR, storing one row per CDR3 protein. Of tens of thousands of distinct CDR3 sequences in the sample, about a tenth were seen once. The source was whole blood, collected at baseline. The V call is TRBV7-9, the J call TRBJ2-5; 10 nucleotides align to TRBD2. This clonotype was obtained from an adult who was a healthcare worker with PCR-confirmed SARS-CoV-2 infection or an uninfected control (not recorded which). The CDR3 nucleotides read TGTGCCAGCAGCTCCAGACTAGCGGGAGAGACCCAGTACTTC. It is translated as CASSSRLAGETQYF.